This T cell receptor (beta chain) came from a study of T-cell reconstitution after alpha-beta-depleted transplantation in children. Within the sample, this clonotype is medium-sized (0.01 to 0.1%). V gave up 10 bases and J gave up 5 bases; unmatched junction bases: 9. Per the germline V gene, CDR1 is MNHEY and CDR2 is SMNVEV (reference sequence). The length of the CDR3 is 14 residues. A library of TCRbeta sequences, prepared with unique molecular identifiers, was generated. TCRdb re-called the PCR reads through MiXCR, storing one row per CDR3 protein. The data contain under 50,000 distinct CDR3 sequences, around 8.8% of them singletons.

The clonotype was recovered from a male patient aged 2 to 9 who had a stem cell transplant for chronic granulomatous disease, so the T cells may come from the graft donor. The chain employs TRBV27 and TRBJ2-7; TRBD2 aligns across 12 bases. The sample in question was PBMCs, mostly from graft donor cells, obtained 60 days after TCRalphabeta/CD19-depleted stem cell transplant. The CDR3 bases are TGTGCCACCAAGACTAGCGGGAGATCGGACGAGCAGTACTTC. This encodes CATKTSGRSDEQYF.